This entry is about one T cell receptor beta chain. Its target is unknown. Using its own MiXCR run on the reads, TCRdb lists one record per CDR3 protein. The repertoire includes 700,000 to 950,000 distinct CDR3 sequences, roughly 33% of them detected once, and around 12% sits in the top ten. The data derive from a study of T cell repertoires in cytomegalovirus infection. Looking at the study overall: From public TCR beta signatures came an indication of both CMV infection and matching HLA type.

Germline CDR1 and CDR2: MNHEY and SVGAGI. The CDR3 covers 13 residues. With 0 bases removed from V and 5 bases from J, the gap between germline ends came to 8 bases. Study results and caveats: HLA-C-restricted CMV-specific TCR beta clonotypes were dominant in the ex vivo response.

The TCR sequence derives from a human donor in good health (CMV status not recorded). Some clones in this sample may be carry-over from other donors' samples. The chain has TRBV6-5 and TRBJ2-7, with D perhaps TRBD1 or TRBD2 (5 bases each). Here the sequenced sample was cultured CD8+ T cells from PBMCs, taken from culture after CMV antigen stimulation. The CDR3 DNA follows: TGTGCCAGCAGTTACTCTTCGGGACACGAGCAGTACGTC. This codes for CASSYSSGHEQYV.